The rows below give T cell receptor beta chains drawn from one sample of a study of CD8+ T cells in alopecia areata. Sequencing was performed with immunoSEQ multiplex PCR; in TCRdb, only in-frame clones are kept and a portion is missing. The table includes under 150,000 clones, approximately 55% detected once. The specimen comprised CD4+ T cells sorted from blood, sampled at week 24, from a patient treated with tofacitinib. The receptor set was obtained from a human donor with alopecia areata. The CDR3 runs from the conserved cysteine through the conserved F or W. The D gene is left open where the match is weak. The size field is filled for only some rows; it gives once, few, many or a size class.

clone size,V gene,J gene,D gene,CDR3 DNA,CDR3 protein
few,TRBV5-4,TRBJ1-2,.,TGTGCCAGCAGCTTGGGGGGATCGGGGAACTATGGCTACACCTTC,CASSLGGSGNYGYTF
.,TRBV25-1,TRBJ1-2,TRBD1,TGTGCCAGCAGTGAAGCGTGGGGCAGGGGGGCTGGCTACACCTTC,CASSEAWGRGAGYTF
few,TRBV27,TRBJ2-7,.,TGTGCCAGCAGTTTTGGGACGACGGTTAGAGAGCAGTACTTC,CASSFGTTVREQYF
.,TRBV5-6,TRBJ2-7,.,TGTGCCAGCAGCTTGGGCTGGACGCAGTACTTC,CASSLGWTQYF
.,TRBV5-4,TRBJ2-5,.,TGTGCCAGCAGCTCTCGATCGAGGCGGGCCCAGTACTTC,CASSSRSRRAQYF
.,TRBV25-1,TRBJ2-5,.,TGTGCCAGCAGTGGCGGCGTGAGAACTCAAGAGACCCAGTACTTC,CASSGGVRTQETQYF
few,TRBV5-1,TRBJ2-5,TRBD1,TGCGCCAGCAGCTCCCCGGGACAGGGCCAAGAGACCCAGTACTTC,CASSSPGQGQETQYF
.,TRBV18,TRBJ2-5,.,TGTGCCAGCTCACCACGTTCAGGGGCCGGGGAGACCCAGTACTTC,CASSPRSGAGETQYF
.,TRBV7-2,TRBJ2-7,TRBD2,TGTGCCAGCAGCCGAGGACTAGCGGCTGCGTACGAGCAGTACTTC,CASSRGLAAAYEQYF
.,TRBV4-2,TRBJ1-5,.,TGTGCCAGCAGCCAAGTACAGGGTAGCAATCAGCCCCAGCATTTT,CASSQVQGSNQPQHF
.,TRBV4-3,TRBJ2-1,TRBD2,TGCGCCAGCAGCCAGGACCCCAGCGGGGGGATTTCCAATGAGCAGTTCTTC,CASSQDPSGGISNEQFF
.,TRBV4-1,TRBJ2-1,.,TGCGCCAGCAGTCCACAGAGGGGGATCAATGAGCAGTTCTTC,CASSPQRGINEQFF
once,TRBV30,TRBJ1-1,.,TGTGCCTGGAGTGTCGGCTTAATGAACACTGAAGCTTTCTTT,CAWSVGLMNTEAFF
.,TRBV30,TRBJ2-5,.,TGTGCCTGGAGTTCAGGGTTCGAGACCCAGTACTTC,CAWSSGFETQYF
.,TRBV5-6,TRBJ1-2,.,TGTGCCAGCAGCTTGGGTTCACTTAAGGCCGCCTATGGCTACACCTTC,CASSLGSLKAAYGYTF
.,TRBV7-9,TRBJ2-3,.,TGTGCCAGCAGCACATACAGGGATCCCACAGATACGCAGTATTTT,CASSTYRDPTDTQYF